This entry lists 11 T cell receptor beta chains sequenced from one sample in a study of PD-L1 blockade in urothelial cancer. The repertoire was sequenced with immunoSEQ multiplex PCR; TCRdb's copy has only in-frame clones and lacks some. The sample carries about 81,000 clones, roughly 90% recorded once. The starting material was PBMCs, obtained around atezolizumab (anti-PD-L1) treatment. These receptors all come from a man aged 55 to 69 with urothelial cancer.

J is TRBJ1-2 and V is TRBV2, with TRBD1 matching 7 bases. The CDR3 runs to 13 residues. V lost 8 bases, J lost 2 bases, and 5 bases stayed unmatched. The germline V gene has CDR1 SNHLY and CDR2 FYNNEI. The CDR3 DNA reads TGTGCCAGCGGGACAGAGAAAAACTATGGCTACACCTTC. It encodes CASGTEKNYGYTF.

CDR3 in amino acids: CASRGLGGENTGELFF. CDR3 nucleotides: TGTGCCAGTAGAGGTCTGGGGGGGGAGAACACCGGGGAGCTGTTTTTT. This rearrangement joins TRBV19 to TRBJ2-2, with 7 bases matching TRBD2. This CDR3 comprises 16 residues. J lost 1 base, V lost 6 bases, and 8 bases had no gene match. Germline V gene lookup returns CDR1 LNHDA and CDR2 SQIVND (reference sequence).

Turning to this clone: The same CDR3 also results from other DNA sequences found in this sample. The CDR3 bases are TGTGCCAGCAGTGATCAAGGACAGGGCTACGAGCAGTACTTC. Amino acid sequence: CASSDQGQGYEQYF. The genes are TRBV2 and TRBJ2-7, with TRBD1 matching over 8 bases. The V segment lost 3 bases and the J segment 3 bases; nucleotides outside the gene matches: 4. CDR1 and CDR2 (germline): SNHLY, FYNNEI. This CDR3 region has 14 residues.

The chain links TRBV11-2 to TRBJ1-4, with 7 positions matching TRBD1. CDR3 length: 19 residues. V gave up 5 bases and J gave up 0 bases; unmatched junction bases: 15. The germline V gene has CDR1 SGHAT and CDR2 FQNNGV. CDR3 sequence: CASSQERGLIPATNEKLFF. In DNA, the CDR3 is TGTGCCAGCAGCCAGGAGAGGGGGCTAATCCCCGCAACTAATGAAAAACTGTTTTTT.

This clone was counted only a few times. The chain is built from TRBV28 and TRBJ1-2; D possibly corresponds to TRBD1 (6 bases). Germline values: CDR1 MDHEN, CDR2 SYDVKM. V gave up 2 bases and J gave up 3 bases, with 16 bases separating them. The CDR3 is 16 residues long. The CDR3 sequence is CASSLRRTDYHYGYTF. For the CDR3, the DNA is TGTGCCAGCAGTTTACGCAGGACAGACTATCACTATGGCTACACCTTC.

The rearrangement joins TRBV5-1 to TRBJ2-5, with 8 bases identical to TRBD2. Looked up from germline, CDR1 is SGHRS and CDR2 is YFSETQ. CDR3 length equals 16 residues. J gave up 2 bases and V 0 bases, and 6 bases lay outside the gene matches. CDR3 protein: CASSLGLAGTQETQYF. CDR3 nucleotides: TGCGCCAGCAGCTTGGGCCTAGCGGGTACTCAAGAGACCCAGTACTTC.

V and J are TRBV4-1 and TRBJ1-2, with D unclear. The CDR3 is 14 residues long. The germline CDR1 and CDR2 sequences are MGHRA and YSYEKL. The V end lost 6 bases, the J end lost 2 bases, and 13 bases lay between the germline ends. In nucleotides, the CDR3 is TGCGCCAGCAGACCCTCAGACGGGAACTATGGCTACACCTTC. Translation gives CASRPSDGNYGYTF.

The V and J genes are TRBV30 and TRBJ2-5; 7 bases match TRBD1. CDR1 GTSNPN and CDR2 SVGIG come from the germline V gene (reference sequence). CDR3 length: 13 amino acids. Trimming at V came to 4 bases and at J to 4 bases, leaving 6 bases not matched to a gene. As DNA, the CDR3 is TGTGCCTGGAAAAAGGGGGCAGGAGAGACCCAGTACTTC. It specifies CAWKKGAGETQYF.

CDR3 sequence reads: CASEKEGASNRGYTF. The CDR3 DNA follows: TGTGCCAGCGAGAAAGAAGGGGCATCGAATAGAGGCTACACCTTC. The rearrangement uses TRBV2 and TRBJ1-2; D is possibly TRBD1 (5 bases). CDR1 and CDR2 from the germline V gene are SNHLY and FYNNEI. Trimming stripped 8 bases from V and 8 bases from J, with 24 bases between. CDR3 length: 15 amino acids.

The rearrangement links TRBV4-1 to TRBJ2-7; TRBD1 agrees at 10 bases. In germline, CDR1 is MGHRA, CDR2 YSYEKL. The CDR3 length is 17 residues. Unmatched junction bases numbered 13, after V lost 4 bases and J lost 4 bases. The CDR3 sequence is CASSPLGTGEQRYEQYF. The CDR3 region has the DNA TGCGCCAGCAGCCCCTTGGGGACAGGGGAACAGAGGTACGAGCAGTACTTC.

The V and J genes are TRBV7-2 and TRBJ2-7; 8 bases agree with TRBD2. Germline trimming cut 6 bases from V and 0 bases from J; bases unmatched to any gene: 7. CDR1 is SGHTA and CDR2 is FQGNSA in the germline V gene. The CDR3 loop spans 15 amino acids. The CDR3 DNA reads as TGTGCCAGCAGAAAAGCGGGAGCGCACTCCTACGAGCAGTACTTC. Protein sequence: CASRKAGAHSYEQYF.